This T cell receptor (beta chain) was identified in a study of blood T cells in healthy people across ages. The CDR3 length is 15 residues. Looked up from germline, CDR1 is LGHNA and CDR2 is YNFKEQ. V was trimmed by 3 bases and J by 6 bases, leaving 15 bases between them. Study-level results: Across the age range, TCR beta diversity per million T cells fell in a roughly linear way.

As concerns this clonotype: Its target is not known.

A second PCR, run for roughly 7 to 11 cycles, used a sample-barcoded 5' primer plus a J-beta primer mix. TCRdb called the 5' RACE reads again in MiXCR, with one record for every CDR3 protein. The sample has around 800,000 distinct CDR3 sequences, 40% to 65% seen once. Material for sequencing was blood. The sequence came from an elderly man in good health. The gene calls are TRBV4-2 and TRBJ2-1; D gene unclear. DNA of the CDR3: TGTGCCAGCAGCCAGGCAGGCCCACACATCAATGAGCAGTTCTTC. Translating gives CASSQAGPHINEQFF.